The source of this T cell receptor (beta chain) is a study of cytomegalovirus exposure and HLA in healthy donors. Study conclusions and caveats: In a later analysis, donors in an Asian-associated ancestry cluster reportedly had fewer N-insertions in productive TCRs than the cohort mean.

PCR amplification relied on 60 Vbeta primers (plus 13 Jbeta primers). Some clones are missing from TCRdb's copy, which holds only in-frame ones; the method was immunoSEQ multiplex PCR. The sample includes about 190,000 clones, roughly 77% of them seen just once. Trimming left V 4 bases short and J 0 bases short, with 7 bases between. Germline assignment: CDR1 MNHNS and CDR2 SASEGT. The CDR3 loop spans 13 amino acids. In the case of this clone: What it recognizes is unknown.

The TCR originated in a woman younger than 45 in good health and CMV-seropositive. Sequencing input: PBMCs. This rearrangement joins TRBV6-1 to TRBJ2-7, with D unresolved. CDR3 DNA: TGTGCCAGCAGTGTGGGCAGCTCCTACGAGCAGTACTTC. Its protein is CASSVGSSYEQYF.